This TCR beta chain was obtained from a study of cytomegalovirus exposure and HLA in healthy donors. PCR primers comprised 60 Vbeta and 13 Jbeta primers. Using immunoSEQ multiplex PCR, the repertoire was profiled, and TCRdb retains in-frame clones only, with some absent. The sample comprises about 160,000 clones, approximately 72% of which are singletons, and 1.1% to 1.5% rests with the top ten. The CDR3 covers 14 residues. Germline values: CDR1 MNHEY, CDR2 SVGAGI. Trimming left V 6 bases short and J 1 base short, with 9 bases between. This chain links TRBV6-5 with TRBJ2-2, with a possible D match to TRBD1 (6 bases). The sequenced material came from PBMCs. The clonotype originates from a man between 50 and 59 years old in good health and CMV-seronegative. The CDR3 region has the DNA TGTGCCAGCAGCCGGACAGAGAACACCGGGGAGCTGTTTTTT. Translating it yields CASSRTENTGELFF.